This is a list of T cell receptor beta chains from one sample in a study of T-cell memory formation after mild COVID-19. TCRdb fed the 5' RACE reads into MiXCR, producing one record per CDR3 protein. The table has roughly 280,000 distinct CDR3 sequences, 15% to 20% seen once. Sequenced: PBMCs or a T cell subset sorted from them (not recorded which). Every receptor here comes from a man younger than 35 who had mild COVID-19 (a few samples of this study predate the infection). Cell type and time point are not known. Both conserved end residues are part of each CDR3. Each record gives: J gene, clone size, CDR3 length, D gene, V gene, CDR3 DNA, CDR3 protein. The D gene is left open where the match is weak. Clone size is stated in some rows and not others, as once, few, many or a class when expanded.

TRBJ2-5 - 15 TRBD2 TRBV9 TGTGCCAGCAGCTCCGGCGGGGGGAGGCAAGAGACCCAGTACTTC CASSSGGGRQETQYF
TRBJ2-3 - 14 - TRBV7-3 TGTGCCAGCAGCTTAACCCCTACCACAGATACGCAGTATTTT CASSLTPTTDTQYF
TRBJ2-1 few 15 TRBD2 TRBV7-8 TGTGCCAGCAGCCGAATAGCGGGGGGGCCTAATGAGCAGTTCTTC CASSRIAGGPNEQFF
TRBJ2-1 many 15 - TRBV5-1 TGCGCCAGCAGCTTATTGCAGGGCCTATACAATGAGCAGTTCTTC CASSLLQGLYNEQFF
TRBJ2-3 few 15 TRBD2 TRBV4-3 TGCGCCAGCAGCCAGGTAGCGGGGCACACAGATACGCAGTATTTT CASSQVAGHTDTQYF
TRBJ1-2 - 14 - TRBV2 TGTGCCAGCAGTGAATGGGGCAGGGACTATGGCTACACCTTC CASSEWGRDYGYTF
TRBJ2-3 - 14 TRBD2 TRBV5-1 TGCGCCAGCCGACTAGCGGGGGGGCGGGATACGCAGTATTTT CASRLAGGRDTQYF
TRBJ1-1 few 13 - TRBV6-4 TGTGCCAGCAGTGACTCAGAAAGGCATGAAGCTTTCTTT CASSDSERHEAFF
TRBJ2-5 - 15 - TRBV9 TGTGCCAGCAGTGAAGGGGCAGGACGGTTGGAGACCCAGTACTTC CASSEGAGRLETQYF
TRBJ2-3 many 14 - TRBV5-1 TGCGCCAGCAGCGTCGGGGCGGAAACAGATACGCAGTATTTT CASSVGAETDTQYF
TRBJ2-2 few 17 - TRBV5-1 TGCGCCAGCAGCCTGGACTTCATAGGAGCGAACACCGGGGAGCTGTTTTTT CASSLDFIGANTGELFF
TRBJ2-1 - 13 - TRBV9 TGTGCCAGCAGCGCGAGAGCGGGCCATGAGCAGTTCTTC CASSARAGHEQFF
TRBJ1-5 - 14 TRBD1 TRBV12-3/TRBV12-4 TGTGCCAGCACCTCACAGGGGGAGGATCAGCCCCAGCATTTT CASTSQGEDQPQHF
TRBJ2-3 few 17 TRBD2 TRBV4-1 TGCGCCAGCAGCCTTTCTTACACTAGCGGGGGCACAGATACGCAGTATTTT CASSLSYTSGGTDTQYF
TRBJ1-4 many 13 - TRBV10-3 TGTGCCATCAGCGCGGGGACGGGAGAAAAACTGTTTTTT CAISAGTGEKLFF
TRBJ2-2 few 14 - TRBV4-1 TGCGCCAGCAGCCAACGTCGGAACACCGGGGAGCTGTTTTTT CASSQRRNTGELFF
TRBJ2-7 - 16 - TRBV4-2 TGTGCCAGCAGCCAAGATCGACCCGGCGATTACTACGAGCAGTACTTC CASSQDRPGDYYEQYF
TRBJ2-5 many 14 - TRBV4-1 TGCGCCAGCAGCCCCCTCCCGGGGAAAGAGACCCAGTACTTC CASSPLPGKETQYF
TRBJ1-5 - 9 - TRBV25-1 TGTGCCAGCAGTGGCCCCCCAAAGTTT CASSGPPKF
TRBJ1-2 few 13 TRBD1 TRBV6-5 TGTGCCAGCGGGAACAGGGGTCCCTATGGCTACACCTTC CASGNRGPYGYTF
TRBJ1-1 - 16 - TRBV6-1 TGTGCCAGCAGTGAATGGGGCAACGGGGCGGCAATTGAAGCTTTCTTT CASSEWGNGAAIEAFF
TRBJ1-5 - 13 - TRBV20-1 TGCAGTGCTAGTCGTGAAAGCAATCAGCCCCAGCATTTT CSASRESNQPQHF
TRBJ1-2 few 13 - TRBV7-8 TGTGCCAGCAGCTTGGCCCCCCTCGGGGGCTACACCTTC CASSLAPLGGYTF
TRBJ1-1 many 11 - TRBV12-3/TRBV12-4 TGTGCCAGCACGGAGAACACTGAAGCTTTCTTT CASTENTEAFF
TRBJ1-5 - 18 - TRBV12-3/TRBV12-4 TGTGCCAGCAGTTTAGGCCCTAGGGGGGGGCGAAGCAATCAGCCCCAGCATTTT CASSLGPRGGRSNQPQHF
TRBJ1-2 - 14 - TRBV27 TGTGCCAGCATGTCAGTCAGGGCCCGTGACGGCTACACCTTC CASMSVRARDGYTF
TRBJ1-6 - 17 - TRBV20-1 TGCAGTGCTAGAGCCCACCACCAGAACTCCTATAATTCACCCCTCCACTTT CSARAHHQNSYNSPLHF
TRBJ2-7 few 13 TRBD1 TRBV5-1 TGCGCCAGCAGCGTGGACAGGTTCTACGAGCAGTACTTC CASSVDRFYEQYF
TRBJ2-2 - 15 - TRBV6-5 TGTGCCAGTCAGCGGGGCAGGGGGCTAAGCGGGGAGCTGTTTTTT CASQRGRGLSGELFF
TRBJ2-3 few 13 - TRBV24-1 TGTGCCACCAGCGGCGGGTCGGTGGATACGCAGTATTTT CATSGGSVDTQYF
TRBJ2-5 - 14 - TRBV11-2 TGTGCCAGCAGGTCCGGGACCTACCAAGAGACCCAGTACTTC CASRSGTYQETQYF
TRBJ2-1 - 16 TRBD2 TRBV7-3 TGTGCCAGCAGCTTTCGAGCGGGGAGCTCCTACAATGAGCAGTTCTTC CASSFRAGSSYNEQFF
TRBJ1-1 - 14 - TRBV6-5 TGTGCCAGCAGTTACGGGAGCAAATCCACTGAAGCTTTCTTT CASSYGSKSTEAFF
TRBJ1-1 - 14 - TRBV28 TGTGCCAGCAGTCCCCTGGCCGGAAACACTGAAGCTTTCTTT CASSPLAGNTEAFF
TRBJ2-2 - 15 TRBD1 TRBV7-3 TGTGCCAGCAGCCCGGCGACAGGGGGGGCCGGGGAGCTGTTTTTT CASSPATGGAGELFF
TRBJ2-7 once 15 - TRBV11-2 TGTGCCAGCAGCTTAGAACGGAGTGGGGGGAGCGAGCAGTACTTC CASSLERSGGSEQYF
TRBJ1-3 - 15 TRBD1 TRBV7-2 TGTGCCAGCAGCTTAGCAGGGGGCAAGGGAAACACCATATATTTT CASSLAGGKGNTIYF
TRBJ2-3 few 13 - TRBV7-9 TGTGCCAGCAGCTTACCCAACACAGATACGCAGTATTTT CASSLPNTDTQYF
TRBJ2-5 - 16 TRBD1 TRBV10-3 TGTGCCATTAGTCAACCGGGACAGGGGGCCAGGGAGACCCAGTACTTC CAISQPGQGARETQYF
TRBJ2-7 - 17 - TRBV7-9 TGTGCCAGCAGCTCGGAAAGATCCCGGGACACCACCTACGAGCAGTACTTC CASSSERSRDTTYEQYF
TRBJ1-3 - 14 - TRBV6-5 TGTGCCAGCAGCGGTATAGGGTCTGGAAACACCATATATTTT CASSGIGSGNTIYF
TRBJ2-3 - 12 - TRBV20-1 TGCAGTGCCGGGCCCTCCCCGGGTACGCAGTATTTT CSAGPSPGTQYF
TRBJ2-2 - 16 TRBD1 TRBV10-3 TGTGCCATCAGGGCTGACAGGGCTCGGGGCACCGGGGAGCTGTTTTTT CAIRADRARGTGELFF
TRBJ2-1 many 16 TRBD1 TRBV7-9 TGTGCCAGCAGCTTAGGCCGGACAGGTCCCCACAATGAGCAGTTCTTC CASSLGRTGPHNEQFF
TRBJ2-1 few 14 - TRBV20-1 TGCAGTGCTAGAGGACATCCTGGGCCTGATGAGCAGTTCTTC CSARGHPGPDEQFF
TRBJ2-3 many 14 - TRBV12-3/TRBV12-4 TGTGCCAGCAGTTTTCCTGCGGACACAGATACGCAGTATTTT CASSFPADTDTQYF
TRBJ2-2 few 13 - TRBV5-1 TGCGCCAGCAGATTTCGAGAGCGCGGGGAGCTGTTTTTT CASRFRERGELFF
TRBJ2-5 few 16 TRBD2 TRBV2 TGTGCCAGCAGTGCCGACACCGGGGGGGTTATGAAGACCCAGTACTTC CASSADTGGVMKTQYF
TRBJ1-5 few 12 - TRBV6-6 TGTGCCAGCAGTGGGGGACACCAGCCCCAGCATTTT CASSGGHQPQHF
TRBJ2-6 - 19 - TRBV5-1 TGCGCCAGCAGCTTGTCAAAGTGGGCAGCCCACTCTGGGGCCAACGTCCTGACTTTC CASSLSKWAAHSGANVLTF